Presented here are 29 T cell receptor beta chains from one specimen sequenced in a study of blood T cell repertoires in COVID-19 (dated by TCRdb to 2018 to 2020). The library came from the immunoSEQ multiplex PCR assay. The clones in this table, taken by TCRdb from immuneACCESS, are in-frame only. Not every clone is retained; where verified, under half of the shortfall comes from an unresolved V gene, and the cause of the rest is unknown. Recorded for this sample are some 200,000 clones; about 88% of them occurred a single time. The ten most abundant clones make up approximately 0.77% of the sample. Input material: PBMCs or T cells enriched from blood (not recorded which). These receptors all stem from a woman under 30 who had recovered from COVID-19.

The rearrangement joins TRBV5-1 to TRBJ2-1; 9 positions match TRBD1. V dropped 1 base and J dropped 7; count of bases not matched to a gene: 6. This CDR3 comprises 15 residues. CDR1 SGHRS and CDR2 YFSETQ come from the germline V gene. In nucleotides, the CDR3 is TGCGCCAGCAGCTTGATCGGGACAGGGTTTAATGAGCAGTTCTTC. It translates to CASSLIGTGFNEQFF.

The chain employs TRBV7-9 and TRBJ1-4; 10 bases align to TRBD1. V lost 6 bases to trimming and J lost 6 bases; unmatched junction nucleotides: 4. There are 14 residues in the CDR3. In germline, CDR1 is SEHNR, CDR2 FQNEAQ (reference sequence). In DNA, the CDR3 is TGTGCCAGCAGTACCGGGACAGGGGATGAAAAACTGTTTTTT. This sequence encodes CASSTGTGDEKLFF. The full variable domain, with the rest looked up from reference TRBV7-9 and TRBJ1-4, is DTGVSQNPRHKITKRGQNVTFRCDPISEHNRLYWYRQTLGQGPEFLTYFQNEAQLEKSRLLSDRFSAERPKGSFSTLEIQRTEQGDSAMYLCASSTGTGDEKLFFGSGTQLSVL.

This clone was recorded once. The chain links TRBV24-1 to TRBJ2-3; TRBD1 agrees at 10 bases. Germline CDR1 and CDR2: KGHDR and SFDVKD. With 5 bases clipped from V and 4 bases from J, the junction kept 5 bases outside the gene matches. The CDR3 is made up of 15 amino acids. In DNA form, the CDR3 reads TGTGCCACCAGTGGGGGGACAGGGGTAGCAGATACGCAGTATTTT. Residues: CATSGGTGVADTQYF.

The V gene is TRBV7-2, the J gene TRBJ2-3; 14 positions agree with TRBD2. The CDR3 has 16 amino acids. CDR1 and CDR2 (germline): SGHTA, FQGNSA. Trimming cost V 2 bases and J 5 bases; bases outside gene matches: 3. The CDR3: CASSLRGLAGVDTQYF. The CDR3 DNA reads TGTGCCAGCAGCTTACGGGGACTAGCGGGAGTAGATACGCAGTATTTT.

The rearrangement uses TRBV10-3 and TRBJ2-1, with 7 bases that match TRBD2. Trimming took 0 bases from V and 4 from J; bases not matched to a gene: 6. Germline assignment: CDR1 ENHRY and CDR2 SYGVKD. The CDR3 runs 16 residues. The CDR3 loop is CAISESIAGAYNEQFF. For the CDR3, the DNA is TGTGCCATCAGTGAGTCGATCGCGGGAGCGTACAATGAGCAGTTCTTC.

J is TRBJ1-5 and V is TRBV30; D not resolved. The V gene lost 1 base and the J gene lost 7 bases, with 17 bases spanning the gap. CDR1 GTSNPN and CDR2 SVGIG come from the germline V gene (reference sequence). The CDR3 extends over 15 amino acids. DNA for the CDR3: TGTGCCTGGAGTGAGGGAGCTAAGGTCGCCCAGCCCCAGCATTTT. It yields the protein CAWSEGAKVAQPQHF.

This chain links TRBV29-1 with TRBJ2-5; possibly TRBD1 for D (5 bases). Germline CDR1 reads SQVTM; CDR2 reads ANQGSEA. This CDR3 comprises 18 residues. The V end lost 4 bases, the J end lost 2 bases, and 26 bases lay between the germline ends. For the CDR3, the DNA is TGCAGCGTTGGGACGTGGGTGGCAGGGTTGGGGCTACAAGAGACCCAGTACTTC. Translating gives CSVGTWVAGLGLQETQYF.

This clone was counted a single time. The chain employs TRBV4-2 and TRBJ2-3; 8 nucleotides agree with TRBD2. With 9 bases clipped from V and 6 bases from J, the junction kept 14 bases outside the gene matches. CDR1 and CDR2 from the germline V gene are LGHNA and YNFKEQ. CDR3 length: 15 residues. The CDR3 DNA reads TGTGCCAGAACACCAACTAGCGGATGTAGGGATACGCAGTATTTT. It is translated as CARTPTSGCRDTQYF.

The chain is built from TRBV2 and TRBJ2-7; 12 bases fit TRBD2. Germline-derived CDR1 and CDR2 are SNHLY and FYNNEI. The CDR3 sequence is 15 residues long. V lost 3 bases and J lost 6; bases outside the gene matches: 6. Here the CDR3 reads CASSETSGSSVEQYF. The CDR3 DNA sequence: TGTGCCAGCAGTGAGACTAGCGGGAGTTCTGTCGAGCAGTACTTC.

The genes are TRBV7-3 and TRBJ2-1, with 11 bases fitting TRBD2. Per germline, CDR1 SGHTA and CDR2 FQGTGA. There are 16 residues in the CDR3. Unmatched junction bases numbered 9, after V lost 3 bases and J lost 8 bases. For the CDR3, the DNA is TGTGCCAGCAGCTTGGGGCGGGGTAGCGGGAGGGATGAGCAGTTCTTC. This gives the protein CASSLGRGSGRDEQFF.

This clone was picked up one time. This sequence joins TRBV4-2 and TRBJ2-1, with D maybe TRBD1 (6 bases). Trimming removed 3 bases at V and 6 bases at J, with 9 bases between. The CDR3 is made up of 13 amino acids. CDR1 and CDR2 (germline): LGHNA, YNFKEQ. CDR3 sequence reads: CASSHEQGNEQFF. In nucleotides, the CDR3 is TGTGCCAGCAGCCACGAACAGGGCAATGAGCAGTTCTTC.

In DNA, the CDR3 is TGTGCCAGCAGCCAGGGCATCTCTGGAAACACCATATATTTT. Encoded protein: CASSQGISGNTIYF. This sequence joins TRBV4-2 and TRBJ1-3, with D hard to call. Between the trimmed V and J ends, which lost 3 bases and 0 bases, there was a span of 6 bases. Germline CDR1 LGHNA, CDR2 YNFKEQ. This CDR3 region has 14 residues.

This sequence joins TRBV9 and TRBJ1-4, with D unresolved. The CDR3 covers 14 residues. The V end lost 0 bases, the J end lost 4 bases, and 7 bases lay between the germline ends. Germline V CDR1 and CDR2: SGDLS, YYNGEE. The CDR3: CASSVGRGNEKLFF. The CDR3 coding sequence is TGTGCCAGCAGCGTAGGGCGGGGTAATGAAAAACTGTTTTTT.

This chain connects TRBV3-1 (or the pseudogene TRBV3-2) to TRBJ2-3; 9 bases are shared with TRBD2. V lost 1 base to trimming and J lost 2 bases; unmatched junction nucleotides: 1. CDR1 and CDR2 (germline): LGHDT, YNNKEL (reference sequence). The CDR3 has 15 amino acids. CDR3 bases: TGTGCCAGCAGCCAAGGACTAGCGGACACAGATACGCAGTATTTT. Residues: CASSQGLADTDTQYF.

The chain uses TRBV7-2 and TRBJ1-1, with TRBD1 identical over 9 bases. The V segment lost 5 bases and the J segment 5 bases; nucleotides outside the gene matches: 9. The germline V gene has CDR1 SGHTA and CDR2 FQGNSA. The CDR3 runs to 15 residues. The DNA for the CDR3 is TGTGCCAGCAGCGTACCGAAGACAGGGGGAACTGAAGCTTTCTTT. This translates into CASSVPKTGGTEAFF.

The rearrangement joins TRBV5-1 to TRBJ2-1, with D tentatively TRBD2 (6 bases). This CDR3 has 15 residues. Germline assignment: CDR1 SGHRS and CDR2 YFSETQ. The V end lost 8 bases, the J end lost 1 base, and 16 bases lay between the germline ends. The CDR3: CASYQTAGSYNEQFF. The CDR3 nucleotides are TGCGCCAGTTACCAGACGGCGGGGTCCTACAATGAGCAGTTCTTC.

V usage is TRBV7-9 and J usage is TRBJ1-1, with D possibly TRBD1 on 5 matching bases. The germline gives CDR1 SEHNR, CDR2 FQNEAQ (reference sequence). Trimming cost V 1 base and J 1 base, with 7 bases left between them. There are 14 residues in the CDR3. The DNA for the CDR3 is TGTGCCAGCAGCTTAGGACAGCAGAACACTGAAGCTTTCTTT. Its protein is CASSLGQQNTEAFF.

The chain carries TRBV19 and TRBJ2-1; perhaps TRBD2 as D (5 bases). Germline values: CDR1 LNHDA, CDR2 SQIVND (reference sequence). V lost 2 bases to trimming and J lost 4 bases, with 15 bases between them. There are 16 residues in the CDR3. The CDR3 loop is CASSISSLVVYNEQFF. CDR3 bases: TGTGCCAGTAGTATATCTTCACTAGTGGTTTACAATGAGCAGTTCTTC.

The chain links TRBV16 to TRBJ1-1, with 9 bases lining up with TRBD1. CDR1 is KGHSY and CDR2 is FQNENV in the germline V gene. The length of the CDR3 is 16 residues. J gave up 1 base and V 4 bases, and 7 bases lay outside the gene matches. CDR3 DNA: TGTGCCAGCAGCCCGCGGACAGGGGTCAAGAACACTGAAGCTTTCTTT. Amino acids: CASSPRTGVKNTEAFF.

The chain is built from TRBV5-1 and TRBJ2-2, with a tentative D call TRBD2 (6 bases). V was trimmed by 4 bases and J by 5 bases, leaving 15 bases between them. The V gene's germline CDR1 is SGHRS and CDR2 YFSETQ. The CDR3 covers 15 residues. The CDR3 spells CASSPKTSITGELFF. The CDR3 DNA follows: TGCGCCAGCAGCCCCAAGACTAGTATTACCGGGGAGCTGTTTTTT.

V gene TRBV4-1 combines with J gene TRBJ2-3; D might be TRBD2 (6 bases). Germline lookup yields CDR1 MGHRA and CDR2 YSYEKL. The CDR3 extends over 15 amino acids. The V end was cut by 0 bases, the J end by 4 bases, with 11 bases between. In DNA, the CDR3 is TGCGCCAGCAGCCAAGACACTAGCCCCCCAGATACGCAGTATTTT. This sequence encodes CASSQDTSPPDTQYF.

The chain couples TRBV7-9 to TRBJ1-1; D unclear. Per germline, CDR1 SEHNR and CDR2 FQNEAQ (reference sequence). The CDR3 is made up of 14 amino acids. Trimming removed 3 bases at V and 1 base at J, with 9 bases between. CDR3 region: CASSLSNKNTEAFF. For the CDR3, the DNA is TGTGCCAGCAGCTTGAGTAATAAGAACACTGAAGCTTTCTTT.

The V call is TRBV7-9, the J call TRBJ1-5; D is undetermined. Germline-derived CDR1 and CDR2 are SEHNR and FQNEAQ (reference sequence). V shed 5 bases and J shed 0 bases, with 8 bases lying between them. The CDR3 totals 14 residues. The CDR3 is CASSPGYSNQPQHF. The CDR3 DNA sequence: TGTGCCAGCAGCCCCGGTTATAGCAATCAGCCCCAGCATTTT. The full variable domain, with the rest looked up from reference TRBV7-9 and TRBJ1-5, is DTGVSQNPRHKITKRGQNVTFRCDPISEHNRLYWYRQTLGQGPEFLTYFQNEAQLEKSRLLSDRFSAERPKGSFSTLEIQRTEQGDSAMYLCASSPGYSNQPQHFGDGTRLSIL.

This clone appeared a single time. The chain has TRBV27 and TRBJ1-6; 8 bases agree with TRBD1. The CDR3 is made up of 14 amino acids. The V gene's germline CDR1 is MNHEY and CDR2 SMNVEV (reference sequence). The V segment lost 5 bases and the J segment 9 bases; nucleotides outside the gene matches: 6. The DNA of the CDR3 is TGTGCCAGCAGTCCTGACAGGGGTGGTTCACCCCTCCACTTT. Encoded protein: CASSPDRGGSPLHF.

This clone was seen once. The V and J genes are TRBV10-3 and TRBJ1-3; D gene unclear. Germline CDR1 is ENHRY and CDR2 is SYGVKD. This CDR3 has 13 amino acids. V lost 9 bases to trimming and J lost 0 bases, with 9 bases between them. The CDR3 sequence is CAIPGGSGNTIYF. The CDR3 coding sequence is TGTGCCATACCGGGTGGCTCTGGAAACACCATATATTTT.

The V call is TRBV6-4, the J call TRBJ2-2, with D hard to call. CDR1 is MRHNA, CDR2 SNTAGT, per germline. V lost 5 bases and J 2 bases, leaving 6 bases between the germline ends. The CDR3 is made up of 13 amino acids. CDR3: CASSTTNTGELFF. The DNA for the CDR3 is TGTGCCAGCAGTACAACCAACACCGGGGAGCTGTTTTTT.

The chain links TRBV4-1 to TRBJ1-1; a weak D match, TRBD1 (6 bases). Deletions cut 4 bases from V and 0 bases from J, with 9 bases between. The germline gives CDR1 MGHRA, CDR2 YSYEKL. The CDR3 runs 14 residues. The CDR3 DNA sequence: TGCGCCAGCAGCCTCGGACAGTTGAACACTGAAGCTTTCTTT. Translation gives CASSLGQLNTEAFF.

This sequence joins TRBV6-5 and TRBJ2-3, with D maybe TRBD2 (5 bases). CDR1 and CDR2 (germline): MNHEY, SVGAGI. Trimming removed 4 bases from V and 6 bases from J, with 14 bases in between. This CDR3 has 14 residues. The CDR3 protein is CASSSVGGGDTQYF. CDR3 sequence (DNA): TGTGCCAGCAGTTCGGTGGGTGGAGGCGATACGCAGTATTTT.

This chain links TRBV19 with TRBJ1-5, with 7 bases lining up with TRBD1. Per the germline V gene, CDR1 is LNHDA and CDR2 is SQIVND (reference sequence). The CDR3 has 15 amino acids. V shed 3 bases, J shed 6 bases, and the junction held 8 bases outside the gene matches. The CDR3: CASSIGRQGPQPQHF. The CDR3 DNA is TGTGCCAGTAGTATTGGTAGACAGGGCCCTCAGCCCCAGCATTTT.